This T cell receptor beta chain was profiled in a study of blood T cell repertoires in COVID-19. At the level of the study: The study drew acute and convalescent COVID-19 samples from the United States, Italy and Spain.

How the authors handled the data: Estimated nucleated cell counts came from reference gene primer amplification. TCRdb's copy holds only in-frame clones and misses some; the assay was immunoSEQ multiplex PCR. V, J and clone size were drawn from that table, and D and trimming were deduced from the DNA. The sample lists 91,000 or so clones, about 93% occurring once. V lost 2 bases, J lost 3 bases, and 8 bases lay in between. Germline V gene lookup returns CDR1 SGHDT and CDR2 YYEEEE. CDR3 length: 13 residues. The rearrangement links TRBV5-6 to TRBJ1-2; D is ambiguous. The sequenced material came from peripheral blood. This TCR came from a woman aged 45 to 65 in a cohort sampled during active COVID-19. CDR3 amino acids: CASSFGEDYGYTF. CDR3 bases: TGTGCCAGCAGCTTTGGGGAGGACTATGGCTACACCTTC. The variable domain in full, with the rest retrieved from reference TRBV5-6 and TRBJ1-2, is DAGVTQSPTHLIKTRGQQVTLRCSPKSGHDTVSWYQQALGQGPQFIFQYYEEEERQRGNFPDRFSGHQFPNYSSELNVNALLLGDSALYLCASSFGEDYGYTFGSGTRLTVV.